This T cell receptor (beta chain) was sequenced during a study of T cells in Graves' hyperthyroidism and ophthalmopathy. Note on this clonotype: Its antigen is unknown.

RNA transcripts were the template for amplifying TCR beta CDR3 regions. HTBI primers were the set used in a first-round RT-PCR of the TCR CDR3. In TCRdb, the multiplex PCR reads were re-called with MiXCR into one record per CDR3 protein. The data show 410,000 or so distinct CDR3 sequences, 14% to 15% seen once. V lost 0 bases, J lost 0 bases, and 11 bases lay in between. The CDR3 is made up of 17 amino acids. CDR1 and CDR2 (germline): MNHEY, SVGAGI. General study results and limits: Most thyroid clonotypes expanded above 0.001 were also detected in blood.

Fresh peripheral blood, roughly 9.8 ml of it, supplied the PBMCs. The TCR originated in a man between 18 and 29 years old with Graves' ophthalmopathy. This rearrangement joins TRBV6-5 to TRBJ1-4; no definite D call. Specimen: blood. The CDR3 DNA reads as TGTGCCAGCAGTTACTCTTTCCGAGCAGCAACTAATGAAAAACTGTTTTTT. As protein: CASSYSFRAATNEKLFF.